The T cell receptor (beta chain) described here comes from a study of blood T cell repertoires in COVID-19. Background on the study: COVID-19 samples from acute and convalescent phases originated in the United States, Italy and Spain. T cells, B-cell-depleted T cells, or PBMCs provided the cDNA or gDNA that served as material.

In the original workflow: Estimation of nucleated cell counts was performed using reference gene primer amplification. Method: immunoSEQ multiplex PCR; TCRdb's copy keeps in-frame clones and lacks some. V and J calls plus clone size are reproduced from that table; the DNA served to infer D and trimming. The data hold 130,000 to 150,000 clones, with around 82% observed a single time. This clone was counted at least ten times. CDR1 is LGHDT and CDR2 is YNNKEL in the germline V gene (reference sequence). CDR3 length: 15 amino acids. V was shortened by 4 bases and J by 6 bases, with 16 bases between the two germline ends.

Material for sequencing was peripheral blood. The rearrangement links TRBV3-1 (or the pseudogene TRBV3-2) to TRBJ2-4; D may be TRBD1 (6 bases). The sequence was obtained from a man aged 60-69 years with active or convalescent COVID-19. DNA of the CDR3: TGTGCCAGCAGCCCCAGAAGGACAGATTTAAACATTCAGTACTTC. This translates into CASSPRRTDLNIQYF.